What follows are 21 T cell receptor beta chains derived from one specimen sequenced in a study of T cells after yellow fever vaccination. MiXCR was run by TCRdb on the 5' RACE reads, yielding one entry per CDR3 protein. Among about 500,000 distinct CDR3 sequences listed, 17% were seen once. Sample: PBMCs, taken 5 days after the first yellow fever vaccination. The receptors shown here come from a man between 18 and 35 years old who received the YFV17D yellow fever vaccine.

The V gene is TRBV6-2 or TRBV6-3, the J gene TRBJ2-2; no firm D call. CDR3 length: 11 residues. CDR1 MNHEY and CDR2 SVGEGT come from the germline V gene. Trimming cost V 3 bases and J 13 bases, with 9 bases left between them. CDR3 in DNA: TGTGCCAGCAGTTATTTCGGGTGGCTGTTTTTT. It codes for CASSYFGWLFF.

The chain employs TRBV5-1 and TRBJ1-5; D gene uncertain. This CDR3 is built from 13 residues. Germline CDR1 reads SGHRS; CDR2 reads YFSETQ. V lost 5 bases and J 9 bases, leaving 15 bases between the germline ends. DNA of the CDR3: TGCGCCAGCAGTCCCGACACCGACGGGCCCCAGCATTTT. This encodes CASSPDTDGPQHF.

The chain recombines TRBV20-1 with TRBJ1-2; D is undetermined. The CDR3 runs to 13 residues. Trimming left V 2 bases short and J 4 bases short, with 11 bases between. Per the germline V gene, CDR1 is DFQATT and CDR2 is SNEGSKA (reference sequence). The CDR3 DNA sequence: TGCAGTGCTAGACATCGTGGGCCCTATGGCTACACCTTC. This translates into CSARHRGPYGYTF.

This clonotype came up many times. The chain couples TRBV14 to TRBJ2-1; TRBD1 agrees at 7 bases. The CDR3 length is 15 residues. In germline, CDR1 is SGHDN, CDR2 FVKESK. V shed 1 base, J shed 1 base, and the junction held 1 base outside the gene matches. CDR3 amino acids: CASSQGTGSYNEQFF. The DNA of the CDR3 is TGTGCCAGCAGCCAAGGGACAGGTTCCTACAATGAGCAGTTCTTC.

The chain is built from TRBV5-1 and TRBJ2-3; the match to TRBD2 covers 9 bases. The CDR3 is made up of 16 amino acids. The V segment lost 0 bases and the J segment 2 bases; nucleotides outside the gene matches: 4. The germline V gene has CDR1 SGHRS and CDR2 YFSETQ. The CDR3 loop reads CASSLAGGGVTDTQYF. Written as DNA, the CDR3 is TGCGCCAGCAGCTTGGCTGGCGGGGGGGTCACAGATACGCAGTATTTT.

This clonotype has more than one count but fewer than ten. The chain has TRBV5-6 and TRBJ2-6; D is perhaps TRBD1 (5 bases). V gave up 3 bases and J gave up 1 base, with 8 bases separating them. This CDR3 is 15 amino acids long. Germline values: CDR1 SGHDT, CDR2 YYEEEE. CDR3 coding DNA: TGTGCCAGCAGCTGGGGCTTGTCTGGGGCCAACGTCCTGACTTTC. Residues: CASSWGLSGANVLTF.

V gene TRBV5-5 combines with J gene TRBJ2-7, with 7 positions matching TRBD1. Trimming removed 2 bases from V and 0 bases from J; junction bases left unmatched: 8. This CDR3 contains 16 residues. Per germline, CDR1 SGHKS and CDR2 YYEKEE (reference sequence). The CDR3, as DNA: TGTGCCAGCAGCTTCGGACAGGCCGGATTCTCCTACGAGCAGTACGTC. This gives the protein CASSFGQAGFSYEQYV.

The table lists this clonotype with a few counts. This CDR3 is CASTGQGALKVYEQYF. Written as DNA, the CDR3 is TGTGCCAGCACGGGCCAGGGGGCTTTAAAAGTCTACGAGCAGTACTTC. This rearrangement joins TRBV6-2 or TRBV6-3 to TRBJ2-7, with TRBD1 matching over 8 bases. The V gene end was trimmed by 7 bases and the J gene end by 3 bases; junction bases not matched to a gene: 14. Germline loops: CDR1 MNHEY, CDR2 SVGEGT. The CDR3 sequence is 16 residues long.

A few counts support this clonotype. The V call is TRBV28, the J call TRBJ2-7; possibly TRBD1 for D (5 bases). V shed 4 bases and J shed 4 bases, with 14 bases lying between them. Per the germline V gene, CDR1 is MDHEN and CDR2 is SYDVKM. The CDR3 has 14 residues. The DNA for the CDR3 is TGTGCCAGCAGTTCGCCTGGACACCTTTACGAGCAGTACTTC. This encodes CASSSPGHLYEQYF. Together with reference TRBV28 and TRBJ2-7, the CDR3 gives the full variable domain: DVKVTQSSRYLVKRTGEKVFLECVQDMDHENMFWYRQDPGLGLRLIYFSYDVKMKEKGDIPEGYSVSREKKERFSLILESASTNQTSMYLCASSSPGHLYEQYFGPGTRLTVT.

The V gene is TRBV5-1, the J gene TRBJ2-3; D is perhaps TRBD2 (7 bases). Trimming stripped 4 bases from V and 1 base from J, with 31 bases between. In germline, CDR1 is SGHRS, CDR2 YFSETQ. This CDR3 is built from 21 residues. CDR3 DNA: TGCGCCAGCAGCCTTCCCTCGCAGCGGGACATAGTTTGGTCTGGCACAGATACGCAGTATTTT. As protein: CASSLPSQRDIVWSGTDTQYF.

The J gene is TRBJ2-3, the V gene TRBV7-9; D tentatively fits TRBD1 or TRBD2 (5 bases each). The V end was cut by 5 bases, the J end by 2 bases, with 14 bases between. CDR3 length: 15 amino acids. The germline gives CDR1 SEHNR, CDR2 FQNEAQ (reference sequence). This CDR3 is CASSPGTAHTDTQYF. The CDR3 DNA reads TGTGCCAGCAGCCCCGGGACGGCACACACAGATACGCAGTATTTT.

The chain carries TRBV12-3 or TRBV12-4 and TRBJ1-2, with D possibly being TRBD1 (6 bases). V lost 5 bases, J lost 7 bases, and 23 bases lay in between. The CDR3 sequence is 16 residues long. CDR3 sequence reads: CASSPSPRGGLAGYTF. Written as DNA, the CDR3 is TGTGCCAGCAGTCCCTCCCCTCGCGGGGGCCTGGCTGGCTACACCTTC.

This clonotype was counted only a few times. This rearrangement joins TRBV5-6 to TRBJ2-7; D tentatively fits TRBD1 or TRBD2 (5 bases each). There are 19 residues in the CDR3. Germline lookup yields CDR1 SGHDT and CDR2 YYEEEE. Trimming removed 2 bases at V and 1 base at J, with 25 bases between. The CDR3 reads CASSFTGPSRGRGSYEQYF. The CDR3 bases are TGTGCCAGCAGCTTTACTGGGCCGTCTCGGGGAAGGGGATCCTACGAGCAGTACTTC.

V and J are TRBV5-1 and TRBJ1-2, with 9 bases lining up with TRBD1. Per the germline V gene, CDR1 is SGHRS and CDR2 is YFSETQ. The CDR3 has 14 residues. J was trimmed by 8 bases and V by 4 bases; bases with no gene match: 9. The CDR3 sequence: CASSTQGASYGYTF. The CDR3 DNA reads as TGCGCCAGCAGCACACAGGGGGCTAGTTACGGCTACACCTTC.

This clonotype was detected only once. V gene TRBV10-3 combines with J gene TRBJ2-1, with D perhaps matching TRBD2 (6 bases). V lost 8 bases, J lost 7 bases, and 18 bases lay in between. CDR1 and CDR2 from the germline V gene are ENHRY and SYGVKD. This CDR3 comprises 14 residues. CDR3 sequence (DNA): TGTGCCATCTGCGGGCTTAGGGACTTTAATGAGCAGTTCTTC. Protein: CAICGLRDFNEQFF.

This clonotype is categorized as medium-sized. The chain is built from TRBV11-2 and TRBJ1-2; 7 bases are shared with TRBD1. The CDR3 sequence is 13 residues long. V shed 5 bases, J shed 3 bases, and the junction held 3 bases outside the gene matches. Germline V gene sequence: CDR1 SGHAT, CDR2 FQNNGV. The CDR3 reads CASSPGQDYGYTF. DNA of the CDR3: TGTGCCAGCAGCCCTGGACAGGACTATGGCTACACCTTC.

This clonotype appeared once. V and J are TRBV20-1 and TRBJ2-1, with unresolved D. CDR1 is DFQATT, CDR2 SNEGSKA, per germline (reference sequence). There are 11 residues in the CDR3. V was cut by 1 base and J by 6 bases, with 4 bases left in between. DNA of the CDR3: TGCAGTGCTAGAGGTAGCAATGAGCAGTTCTTC. As protein: CSARGSNEQFF.

The chain employs TRBV6-1 and TRBJ2-1; D uncertain. The germline gives CDR1 MNHNS, CDR2 SASEGT. V shed 6 bases and J shed 3 bases, with 12 bases lying between them. The length of the CDR3 is 14 residues. The DNA of the CDR3 is TGTGCCAGCAGCCGCGTCCCCGACTACAATGAGCAGTTCTTC. It translates to CASSRVPDYNEQFF.

This clonotype was observed many times. The V gene is TRBV6-1, the J gene TRBJ2-3; 12 nucleotides line up with TRBD2. Germline CDR1 and CDR2: MNHNS and SASEGT. V was pared by 7 bases and J by 4 bases, with 6 bases of the junction left unmatched. This CDR3 contains 15 residues. CDR3 nucleotides: TGTGCCAGCAAGCTAGCGGGGGGGCCCGCAGATACGCAGTATTTT. Protein: CASKLAGGPADTQYF.

There are a few counts of this clonotype. The genes are TRBV5-6 and TRBJ2-1, with TRBD2 identical over 12 bases. This CDR3 spans 21 amino acids. J was trimmed by 8 bases and V by 3 bases; bases with no gene match: 24. Germline CDR1 SGHDT, CDR2 YYEEEE. The CDR3 DNA sequence: TGTGCCAGCAGCTCCCGATCGGAGACTAGCGGGGGCCTTACGGCCGAGGATGAGCAGTTCTTC. Translation: CASSSRSETSGGLTAEDEQFF.

The genes are TRBV6-7 and TRBJ2-7; TRBD1 is a possible D gene (5 bases). TRBV6-7 is an ORF for which the function is uncertain. The CDR3 covers 14 residues. V was shortened by 10 bases and J by 5 bases, with 21 bases between the two germline ends. CDR3 region: CATPPRVQWDEQYV. Written as DNA, the CDR3 is TGTGCCACCCCCCCCAGGGTACAATGGGACGAGCAGTACGTC.